Following are 8 T cell receptor beta chains from one sample sequenced in a study of blood T cell repertoires in COVID-19. Data came from immunoSEQ multiplex PCR; TCRdb stores just in-frame clones and leaves some out. Among about 120,000 clones listed, 84% were seen once. What was sequenced was PBMCs or T cells enriched from blood (not recorded which). The receptor set was obtained from a woman aged 25 to 39 who had recovered from COVID-19.

The rearrangement uses TRBV28 and TRBJ1-2; D not resolved. The V gene lost 6 bases and the J gene lost 5 bases, with 19 bases spanning the gap. The germline CDR1 and CDR2 sequences are MDHEN and SYDVKM. This CDR3 region has 15 residues. The CDR3 is CASREGHSREYGYTF. The CDR3 nucleotides are TGTGCCAGCAGAGAGGGCCACTCCAGAGAGTATGGCTACACCTTC.

The rearrangement joins TRBV5-4 to TRBJ1-6; D gene ambiguous. Germline CDR1 is SGHNT and CDR2 is YYREEE (reference sequence). Trimming left V 3 bases short and J 9 bases short, with 13 bases between. The CDR3 consists of 14 residues. The CDR3 protein is CASSYERVGSPLHF. The CDR3 bases are TGTGCCAGCAGCTACGAGAGGGTGGGTTCACCCCTCCACTTT.

The gene calls are TRBV7-2 and TRBJ2-7, with a tentative D call TRBD2 (5 bases). This CDR3 comprises 15 residues. Germline V CDR1 and CDR2: SGHTA, FQGNSA. V was clipped by 1 base and J by 0 bases, with 10 bases between them. CDR3 region: CASSLDSGNSYEQYF. The DNA of the CDR3 is TGTGCCAGCAGCTTAGATTCGGGAAACTCCTACGAGCAGTACTTC.

This sequence joins TRBV4-1 and TRBJ2-7; 8 bases match TRBD2. The V segment lost 2 bases and the J segment 3 bases; nucleotides outside the gene matches: 6. This CDR3 is built from 15 residues. Germline assignment: CDR1 MGHRA and CDR2 YSYEKL. This CDR3 reads CASSQQSGSHYEQYF. CDR3 in DNA: TGCGCCAGCAGCCAACAAAGCGGGAGCCACTACGAGCAGTACTTC.

The V and J genes are TRBV10-3 and TRBJ1-1; the match to TRBD1 covers 7 bases. Trimming took 4 bases from V and 4 from J; bases not matched to a gene: 6. Germline assignment: CDR1 ENHRY and CDR2 SYGVKD. This CDR3 contains 14 residues. The CDR3 loop reads CAISALSGGTEAFF. The CDR3 DNA follows: TGTGCCATCAGTGCCCTCTCAGGGGGCACTGAAGCTTTCTTT.

V and J are TRBV2 and TRBJ2-7; D ambiguous. Germline assignment: CDR1 SNHLY and CDR2 FYNNEI. CDR3 length equals 12 residues. The V gene lost 3 bases and the J gene lost 3 bases, with 6 bases spanning the gap. The CDR3 coding sequence is TGTGCCAGCAGTGATAACATCTACGAGCAGTACTTC. Encoded protein: CASSDNIYEQYF.

This clone was seen many times. The genes are TRBV6-1 and TRBJ1-5; 9 bases map to TRBD1. Germline-derived CDR1 and CDR2 are MNHNS and SASEGT. The CDR3 sequence is 16 residues long. V gave up 2 bases and J gave up 5 bases; unmatched junction bases: 7. DNA for the CDR3: TGTGCCAGCAGTGAAACGGCCGGGACAGGGCATCAGCCCCAGCATTTT. As protein: CASSETAGTGHQPQHF.

The CDR3 sequence: CASSFQGGRRQHF. DNA for the CDR3: TGTGCCAGCAGTTTTCAAGGTGGGAGGAGGCAGCATTTT. V usage is TRBV28 and J usage is TRBJ1-5; D gene uncertain. Germline CDR1 and CDR2: MDHEN and SYDVKM. The CDR3 contains 13 residues. V lost 3 bases and J 13 bases, leaving 16 bases between the germline ends.